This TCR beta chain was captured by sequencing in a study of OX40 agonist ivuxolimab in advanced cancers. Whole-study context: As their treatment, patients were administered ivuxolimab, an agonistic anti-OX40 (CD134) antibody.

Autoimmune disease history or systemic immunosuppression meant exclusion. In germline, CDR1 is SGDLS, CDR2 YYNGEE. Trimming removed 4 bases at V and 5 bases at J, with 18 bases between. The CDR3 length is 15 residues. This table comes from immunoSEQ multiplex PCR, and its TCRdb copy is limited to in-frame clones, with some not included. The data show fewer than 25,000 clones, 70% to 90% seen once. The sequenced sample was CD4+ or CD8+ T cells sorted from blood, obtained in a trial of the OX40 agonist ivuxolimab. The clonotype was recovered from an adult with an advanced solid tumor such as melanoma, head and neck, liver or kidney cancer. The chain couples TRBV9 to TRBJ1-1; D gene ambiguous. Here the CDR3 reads CASSPSNGGGTEAFF. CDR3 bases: TGTGCCAGCAGCCCCAGTAACGGAGGCGGGACTGAAGCTTTCTTT.